The subject of this entry is one TCR beta chain. Its specificity is unknown. MiXCR, run by TCRdb on the reads, gives a single entry per CDR3 protein. The repertoire holds a few hundred thousand distinct CDR3 sequences, with roughly an eighth as singletons. The data are from a study of T cell repertoires in cytomegalovirus infection. Study overall: A matching HLA type, together with CMV infection, was signaled by public TCR beta signatures.

Study-wide results and caveats: Summed public TCR beta family frequency identified CMV carriers bearing the relevant HLA. Ex vivo, HLA-C-restricted CMV-specific TCR beta clonotypes prevailed over the rest of the response.

CDR1 is MRHNA and CDR2 is SNTAGT in the germline V gene. CDR3 size: 13 residues. V was clipped by 2 bases and J by 5 bases, with 7 bases between them. This sequence originates from a human donor in good health (CMV status not recorded). Some clones in this sample may be carry-over from other donors' samples. Sequenced: PBMCs. J is TRBJ2-1 and V is TRBV6-4, with D unresolved. Here the CDR3 reads CASSDEVHNEQFF. CDR3 in DNA: TGTGCCAGCAGTGACGAGGTACACAATGAGCAGTTCTTC.